Reported below is one TCR beta chain. It was cDNA, reverse transcribed from extracted RNA, that served as the sequencing template. The repertoire was sequenced with immunoSEQ multiplex PCR; TCRdb's copy has only in-frame clones and lacks some. The sample has 90,000 to 120,000 clones; roughly 84% are singletons. This sample is part of a study of CD8+ T cells in alopecia areata. Trimming removed 4 bases from V and 5 bases from J; junction bases left unmatched: 7. The CDR3 loop spans 14 amino acids. Germline loops: CDR1 SGHNT, CDR2 YYREEE (reference sequence). Noted treatment: oral pan-JAK inhibitor, 5-10 mg twice daily.

The receptor's source is a human donor with alopecia areata. V is TRBV5-4 and J is TRBJ2-5; 8 nucleotides align to TRBD2. Source: CD8+ T cells sorted from blood, taken at week 24, from a patient treated with tofacitinib. This CDR3 is CASSLAGGEETQYF. CDR3 nucleotides: TGTGCCAGCAGCCTGGCGGGGGGTGAGGAGACCCAGTACTTC.